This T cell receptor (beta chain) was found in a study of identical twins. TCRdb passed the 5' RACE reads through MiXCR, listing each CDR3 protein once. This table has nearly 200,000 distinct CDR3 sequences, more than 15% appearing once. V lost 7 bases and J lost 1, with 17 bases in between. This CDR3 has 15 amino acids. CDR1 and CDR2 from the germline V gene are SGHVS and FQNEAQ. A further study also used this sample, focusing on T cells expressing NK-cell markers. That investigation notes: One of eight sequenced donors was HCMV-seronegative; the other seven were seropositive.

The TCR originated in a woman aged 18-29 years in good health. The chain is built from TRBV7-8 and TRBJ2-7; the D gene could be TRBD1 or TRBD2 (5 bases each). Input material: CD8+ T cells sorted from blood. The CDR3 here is CASTTPGTESYEQYF. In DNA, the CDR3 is TGTGCCAGCACAACCCCCGGGACGGAGTCCTACGAGCAGTACTTC.